Below, 8 T cell receptor beta chains from the same sample are listed, as sequenced in a study of blood T cells in healthy people across ages. Using a J-beta primer mix together with a sample-barcoded 5' primer, a second PCR was run for roughly 6 to 11 cycles. TCRdb independently ran MiXCR on the 5' RACE reads; one entry per CDR3 protein. The sample has 800,000 to 950,000 distinct CDR3 sequences, around 48% seen once. The sequenced sample consisted of blood. The receptors were gathered from a young man in good health.

The chain combines TRBV10-3 with TRBJ1-2, with a weak D call TRBD1 (6 bases). The CDR3 consists of 14 residues. Per germline, CDR1 ENHRY and CDR2 SYGVKD. V was trimmed by 6 bases and J by 7 bases, leaving 18 bases between them. The CDR3 coding sequence is TGTGCCATCAGAGAACACAGGGAAGTTTCTGGCTACACCTTC. Translated: CAIREHREVSGYTF.

The genes are TRBV4-2 and TRBJ2-3; D not resolved. V lost 0 bases and J lost 4, with 5 bases in between. This CDR3 is 13 amino acids long. Germline V gene lookup returns CDR1 LGHNA and CDR2 YNFKEQ. The CDR3 loop is CASSQDHPDTQYF. CDR3 nucleotide sequence: TGTGCCAGCAGCCAAGATCACCCAGATACGCAGTATTTT.

This clonotype was counted only a few times. The chain joins TRBV7-2 to TRBJ2-3; 11 bases fit TRBD2. With V trimmed by 2 bases and J by 2 bases, 6 bases remained unmatched. The germline V gene has CDR1 SGHTA and CDR2 FQGNSA. The CDR3 covers 17 residues. CDR3 nucleotide sequence: TGTGCCAGCAGCTTACGACTAGCGGGGACGTCCACAGATACGCAGTATTTT. Its protein product is CASSLRLAGTSTDTQYF.

V usage is TRBV30 and J usage is TRBJ1-5; a weak D match, TRBD1 (5 bases). Germline V gene sequence: CDR1 GTSNPN, CDR2 SVGIG (reference sequence). There are 15 residues in the CDR3. Trimming removed 0 bases from V and 2 bases from J, with 11 bases in between. CDR3 bases: TGTGCCTGGAGTGTACCCAGGGTAGGCAATCAGCCCCAGCATTTT. Translated, it gives CAWSVPRVGNQPQHF.

This clonotype was found a few times. This rearrangement joins TRBV4-1 to TRBJ2-1; D is possibly TRBD2 (5 bases). This CDR3 region has 17 residues. Trimming left V 0 bases short and J 2 bases short, with 14 bases between. Per germline, CDR1 MGHRA and CDR2 YSYEKL. The DNA of the CDR3 is TGCGCCAGCAGCCAAGAGGGTCGGGGTAAGGCCTACAATGAGCAGTTCTTC. Protein sequence: CASSQEGRGKAYNEQFF.

This rearrangement joins TRBV5-1 to TRBJ1-1; no definite D call. Germline CDR1 SGHRS, CDR2 YFSETQ. This CDR3 has 14 residues. V lost 6 bases and J lost 7, with 19 bases in between. DNA for the CDR3: TGCGCCAGCACCCGAGGACTGGAGGATGGTGAAGCTTTCTTT. Its protein product is CASTRGLEDGEAFF.

The chain is built from TRBV2 and TRBJ2-6, with D tentatively TRBD1 (6 bases). V was shortened by 8 bases and J by 0 bases, with 17 bases between the two germline ends. The CDR3 is made up of 17 amino acids. Germline V CDR1 and CDR2: SNHLY, FYNNEI. The CDR3 DNA reads TGTGCCAGCCAAGGGGGTCTTGGGATCTCTGGGGCCAACGTCCTGACTTTC. Translating it yields CASQGGLGISGANVLTF.

The genes are TRBV29-1 and TRBJ2-5, with 7 positions matching TRBD1. The CDR3 runs to 13 residues. The germline gives CDR1 SQVTM, CDR2 ANQGSEA. V lost 6 bases, J lost 11 bases, and 15 bases stayed unmatched. The CDR3 here is CSVRDRGDNEQYF. In DNA, the CDR3 is TGCAGCGTCCGGGACAGAGGGGACAATGAGCAGTACTTC.